The 12 T cell receptor beta chains presented below share a single source sample, sequenced in a study of tumor-infiltrating lymphocytes in localized non-small cell lung cancer. Only in-frame clones appear in the TCRdb table, and some are missing; sequencing was by immunoSEQ multiplex PCR. This sample yields some 14,000 clones, of which about two thirds are seen a single time; roughly a fifth belongs to the top ten. Source material: uninvolved lung tissue not adjacent to the tumor. These receptors were collected from a human donor with non-small cell lung cancer.

This clone was seen only once. This sequence joins TRBV5-1 and TRBJ2-6; D is unclear. CDR3 length: 14 residues. The V and J ends lost 9 bases and 0 bases respectively, with 10 bases between them. CDR1 and CDR2 (germline): SGHRS, YFSETQ. The CDR3 loop reads CATAAFSGANVLTF. The CDR3 nucleotides are TGCGCCACCGCAGCTTTCTCTGGGGCCAACGTCCTGACTTTC.

The V gene is TRBV5-4, the J gene TRBJ1-6; perhaps TRBD1 as D (6 bases). Germline-derived CDR1 and CDR2 are SGHNT and YYREEE (reference sequence). The V gene lost 3 bases and the J gene lost 9 bases, with 16 bases spanning the gap. This CDR3 contains 15 residues. CDR3 sequence: CASSSGALVGSPLHF. CDR3 nucleotides: TGTGCCAGCAGCTCAGGGGCCCTGGTTGGTTCACCCCTCCACTTT.

In its sample, this clone was seen once. V gene TRBV5-6 combines with J gene TRBJ2-3; D is undetermined. Trimming took 3 bases from V and 4 from J, leaving 6 bases between them. From germline, CDR1 is SGHDT and CDR2 YYEEEE. The CDR3 length is 12 residues. The CDR3: CASSSHADTQYF. In DNA form, the CDR3 reads TGTGCCAGCAGCTCCCATGCAGATACGCAGTATTTT.

The CDR3 region is CASQRSTTQETQYF. For the CDR3, the DNA is TGTGCCAGCCAGCGGAGCACCACCCAAGAGACCCAGTACTTC. This rearrangement joins TRBV7-2 to TRBJ2-5; D perhaps matches TRBD2 (5 bases). Germline V gene lookup returns CDR1 SGHTA and CDR2 FQGNSA. Deletions cut 8 bases from V and 1 base from J, with 14 bases between. The CDR3 has 14 residues.

This clone occurred a few times. This chain uses TRBV9 with TRBJ2-1; 8 positions agree with TRBD2. CDR3 length: 16 amino acids. V lost 0 bases, J lost 0 bases, and 2 bases stayed unmatched. Germline V gene data show CDR1 as SGDLS and CDR2 as YYNGEE. Written as DNA, the CDR3 is TGTGCCAGCAGCGTAGCCGGGACTAGCTCCTACAATGAGCAGTTCTTC. Protein: CASSVAGTSSYNEQFF.

The V and J genes are TRBV23-1 and TRBJ1-4; the match to TRBD1 covers 7 bases. TRBV23-1 is an ORF for which the function is uncertain. The V and J ends lost 4 bases and 0 bases, in that order; junction bases with no gene match: 8. CDR3 length: 17 residues. In nucleotides, the CDR3 is TGCGCCAGCAGTCTGACAGGGTTTAAGGCAACTAATGAAAAACTGTTTTTT. Its protein product is CASSLTGFKATNEKLFF.

The table lists this clone with a few counts. This chain links TRBV10-2 with TRBJ1-5; no clear D. With 4 bases removed from V and 2 bases from J, the gap between germline ends came to 6 bases. Germline V lookup: CDR1 WSHSY, CDR2 SAAADI. CDR3 length: 13 residues. CDR3 residues: CASSVNGNQPQHF. The CDR3 DNA reads as TGCGCCAGCAGTGTAAATGGCAATCAGCCCCAGCATTTT.

This clone was counted a few times. The chain joins TRBV9 to TRBJ1-1; a weak D match, TRBD1 (5 bases). Germline loops: CDR1 SGDLS, CDR2 YYNGEE. V lost 4 bases and J 7 bases, leaving 20 bases between the germline ends. This CDR3 region has 15 residues. The CDR3 DNA reads TGTGCCAGCAGCCCGCTTTCGGGGCTGCTTGGTGAAGCTTTCTTT. Protein product: CASSPLSGLLGEAFF.

This clone appeared a single time. The rearrangement joins TRBV2 to TRBJ2-5; no firm D call. CDR1 and CDR2 (germline): SNHLY, FYNNEI. The CDR3 consists of 12 residues. V was shortened by 3 bases and J by 6 bases, with 8 bases between the two germline ends. This chain's CDR3 is CASSDPKQTQYF. CDR3 sequence (DNA): TGTGCCAGCAGTGACCCCAAGCAGACCCAGTACTTC. Complete variable domain (other parts from reference TRBV2 and TRBJ2-5): EPEVTQTPSHQVTQMGQEVILRCVPISNHLYFYWYRQILGQKVEFLVSFYNNEISEKSEIFDDQFSVERPDGSNFTLKIRSTKLEDSAMYFCASSDPKQTQYFGPGTRLLVL.

The V and J genes are TRBV4-2 and TRBJ2-7; 9 nucleotides align to TRBD2. This CDR3 has 13 amino acids. Germline V gene lookup returns CDR1 LGHNA and CDR2 YNFKEQ. V lost 8 bases, J lost 6 bases, and 8 bases stayed unmatched. The CDR3 DNA reads TGTGCCAGCGGTAGCGGGAGTGAGCGCGAGCAGTACTTC. Its translation is CASGSGSEREQYF.

The genes are TRBV5-1 and TRBJ2-7; the match to TRBD2 covers 9 bases. The germline V gene has CDR1 SGHRS and CDR2 YFSETQ. The junction had 9 bases not matched to a gene; V was cut back by 3 bases and J by 2 bases. The CDR3 contains 16 residues. The CDR3 sequence is CASSYTSGGPAYEQYF. The CDR3 DNA reads as TGCGCCAGCAGCTATACAAGCGGGGGGCCTGCCTACGAGCAGTACTTC.

The V gene is TRBV9, the J gene TRBJ2-6; D could derive from TRBD1 or TRBD2 (5 bases each). CDR3 length: 16 amino acids. Trimming stripped 3 bases from V and 0 bases from J, with 10 bases between. The germline CDR1 and CDR2 sequences are SGDLS and YYNGEE. CDR3 loop: CASSAGTGSGANVLTF. For the CDR3, the DNA is TGTGCCAGCAGCGCCGGGACGGGCTCTGGGGCCAACGTCCTGACTTTC.